This T cell receptor (beta chain) derives from a study of cytomegalovirus exposure and HLA in healthy donors (dated by TCRdb to 2015 to 2018). Turning to the overall study: According to an earlier analysis of 550 to 700 of the donors, 150 million to 200 million T cells yielded 100 million or so unique TCR beta sequences and roughly 280 Gb of sequence data. Around 330 gigabases of sequencing data and roughly 80 million unique TCR sequences made up an early release that covered around 640 HLA-typed donors. The genetic ancestry cluster associated with self-reported Caucasian donors included over 65% of the approximately 410 genotyped donors. The study aimed to test whether signatures of past pathogen exposure could be identified by cataloging public T cell receptors. The study profiled the T cell repertoires of hundreds of subjects by immunosequencing and related them to cytomegalovirus serostatus. In addition to the first cohort of approximately 650 subjects, a separate validation cohort of 100 to 150 different subjects was used. To predict cytomegalovirus infection status, the study brought together high-throughput TCR immunosequencing, statistical association of individual TCRs with disease status, and machine learning. To study patterns of TCR occurrence, a later analysis re-analyzed previously published TCR beta repertoires from 666 donors and added high-resolution HLA genotyping. Rather than drawing on any new phenotypic data, the later analysis identified candidate immune exposures from TCR beta sequences and the way those sequences occurred across donors. In an earlier analysis of 587 of the donors, high-throughput TCR beta sequencing was used to judge whether each TCR beta V gene segment behaved as functional or pseudogenic. Donor age, sex, ethnicity and CMV serostatus were collected together with the repertoire data. A later genetic analysis took genome-wide SNP genotypes for about 65% of the 666 donors and used that subset as a discovery cohort. All discovery cohort repertoires had been generated using a single sequencing platform. Class I and class II HLA loci were covered by the typing at four-digit resolution. The number of donors typed differed by locus, with about 629-640 for A, B, C, DRB1 and DQB1, around 560 for DQA1, 606 for DPA1, and around 430 for DPB1. Because of strong linkage in the cohort, roughly five DR-DQ haplotypes were treated as single units for association and clustering. Among over 350 genotyped donors of the cohort, an average of about 240,000 unique TCR beta nucleotide sequences were sequenced per donor, about a sixth of them non-productive. What the work shows at the level of the full study, not this receptor alone: V-gene and J-gene trimming of TCR beta chains was associated with a missense DCLRE1C variant in a later genetic analysis, and the association was replicated in an independent cohort. In vitro tests confirmed that a few of the cytomegalovirus-associated TCR beta chains recognize cytomegalovirus antigens. In a later genetic analysis, fewer N-insertions in productive TCRs were reported among donors in an Asian-associated ancestry cluster than the approximately 710-donor mean. The study gave a list of roughly 150 TCR beta chains associated with cytomegalovirus. Because counts were too low, seventeen rarely observed V segments, including chromosome 9 orphons, were excluded from the earlier analysis of 587 of the donors. Specific HLA alleles were associated with 15,000 to 20,000 TCR beta sequences at a false discovery rate of 0.05 in a later analysis. This cohort had only TCR beta chains sequenced, and the lack of alpha or paired-chain data limited which features could be detected. The presence/absence analyses assumed that sequencing depth was roughly uniform across donors, and that assumption may not be true. Most CMV-associated TCR beta chains appeared to be HLA-restricted in a later analysis, and the HLA associations seemed to be driven largely by CMV exposure. When HLA alleles, especially DR and DQ, strongly co-occurred, attributing TCR associations to individual alleles was difficult. Correlated functional status among segregating V segments might be attributable to linkage disequilibrium, but an unknown experimental factor could not be ruled out. In both the original and validation cohorts, the classifier was reported to diagnose cytomegalovirus status with high specificity and sensitivity. A cluster of highly shared sequence variants was judged likely to be a technical artifact of the sequencing pipeline. HLA typing was unavailable for some donors at each locus, so association tests used only the typed subset. In a later analysis, several top co-occurrence clusters were reported to appear linked to parvovirus B19, influenza, CMV and Epstein-Barr virus. While some public TCRs were present in many individuals, most TCR sequences turned up only very rarely across donors. According to a later analysis, TCR association rates differed among HLA loci, with DRB1 alleles showing the most associated TCRs and HLA-C alleles showing the fewest. A further reported finding was that TCR beta sequences accurately predicted the HLA-A and HLA-B alleles for most subjects in the first cohort. The only immune exposure information available for the cohort was CMV serostatus. A later analysis found that HLA-associated TCR beta chains were more clonally expanded and had lower generation probabilities than equally common non-associated chains. The authors suggested that the approach could potentially be generalized to other disease states and immunological phenotypes. An earlier analysis of approximately 530 of the donors showed that most TCR beta V segments appeared in productive rearrangements either about 90% or about 30% of the time, which broadly matched IMGT annotations.

As concerns this clone: The antigen it recognizes is unknown. Per-nucleotide qualities are absent, and no much larger clonotype sits a single base away.

The cohort consisted of 666 healthy bone marrow donors. At the time of sampling, every cohort member was nominally healthy, though immune exposures that went unrecorded were likely present. The donor was CMV seronegative and belonged to the group of 352 seronegative cohort members. A peripheral blood sample was collected from each donor, and TCR beta sequencing was performed on peripheral blood mononuclear cells. The Qiagen DNeasy Blood Extraction Kit was used to extract genomic DNA from the blood cell samples. The protocol used for the library was the immunoSEQ multiplex PCR assay. The multiplex PCR relied on a mix of 60 forward primers for TCR Vbeta segments and 13 reverse primers for TCR Jbeta segments. The CDR3 region of rearranged TCR beta genes was amplified from genomic DNA with a multiplex PCR assay. Amplified TCR beta libraries were sequenced as 87-base-pair reads on the Illumina HiSeq System. The paper's data handling went like this. A later analysis tallied roughly 80 million unique TCR beta chains across the 666 repertoires, and approximately 11 million of those chains were shared by two or more donors. Raw reads were error-corrected and collapsed into unique sequences by a nearest-neighbor algorithm in which closely related sequences were merged to remove PCR and sequencing errors. V, D and J gene segments were assigned by aligning CDR3 sequences to IMGT reference sequences. For a sequence to be retained, at least a six-nucleotide match to both a V gene segment and a J gene segment was required. Rearrangements were called productive when the CDR3 lacked stop codons and stayed in frame with V and J; all others were non-productive. CDR3 was defined by IMGT convention, running from the second conserved V-encoded cysteine to the conserved J-encoded phenylalanine. In an earlier analysis of 550 to 650 of the donors, sequences lacking an unambiguous match to a single V gene segment were excluded. An earlier analysis of 587 of the donors called V segments functional above 56.7% productive rearrangements and segregating when the between-donor standard deviation exceeded 5%. A statistical classification framework was developed to diagnose cytomegalovirus status using the catalog of TCR beta chain sequences. A later analysis assigned V and J genes by comparing TCR nucleotide sequences with IMGT/GENE-DB human TR gene sequences. In a later analysis, CDR3 sequences and most-parsimonious VDJ recombination scenarios were assigned using the TCRdist pipeline. In a later analysis, every TCR beta chain was defined by the combination of its CDR3 amino acid sequence and its V-gene family, and reads without a unique V-gene family were dropped. As a way to deal with suspected cross-contamination and a sequencing artifact, a later analysis dropped over 550 nucleotide sequences that were highly shared and had low generation probability. In a later analysis, a clonal expansion index was calculated for each public chain from normalized within-repertoire ranks of inferred template counts. In a later analysis, generation probabilities were computed with a VDJ recombination model fitted to out-of-frame rearrangements, and the resulting probabilities were checked against IGoR. In a later analysis, TCR-TCR, TCR-HLA and TCR-CMV co-occurrence was scored with hypergeometric tests, and a repertoire-size bias correction was applied to TCR pairs. To estimate false discovery rates, a later analysis permuted the HLA or CMV assignments 20 times. In a later analysis, co-occurring TCRs were grouped using DBSCAN, and TCRdist sequence similarity was added for clustering within HLA-allele-positive subsets. For co-occurrence clustering, repertoires with fewer than 30,000 or more than 120,000 public chains were excluded, along with five or six repertoires with anomalous nucleotide sharing. As stored in TCRdb, this immuneACCESS dataset retains in-frame rearrangements with V and J assigned. A fraction of the clones does not appear; measured against another copy, unresolved V genes explain less than half of the discrepancy, and the remainder lacks a known reason. V, J and clone size reflect that table, while D and trimming were determined from the DNA. Recorded for this sample are under 150,000 clones; less than 10% of them occurred a single time. The ten largest account for less than 2% of the sample.

The clonotype originates from a male donor in good health and CMV-seronegative. The sample consisted of PBMCs.

The CDR3 has the sequence CASSGGGAGETQYF. Here is the DNA: TGTGCCAGCAGTGGAGGGGGGGCCGGAGAGACCCAGTACTTC. Recombination joined TRBV6-1 with TRBJ2-5; TRBD2 is possibly the D segment (7 matching bases). V sheds 4 bases and J sheds 4 bases, leaving 13 bases between their ends. Reading the germline V gene gives CDR1 MNHNS and CDR2 SASEGT. The CDR3, from cysteine to phenylalanine, totals 14 residues. Only the CDR3 DNA stays, 42 bases, in frame from base 1.